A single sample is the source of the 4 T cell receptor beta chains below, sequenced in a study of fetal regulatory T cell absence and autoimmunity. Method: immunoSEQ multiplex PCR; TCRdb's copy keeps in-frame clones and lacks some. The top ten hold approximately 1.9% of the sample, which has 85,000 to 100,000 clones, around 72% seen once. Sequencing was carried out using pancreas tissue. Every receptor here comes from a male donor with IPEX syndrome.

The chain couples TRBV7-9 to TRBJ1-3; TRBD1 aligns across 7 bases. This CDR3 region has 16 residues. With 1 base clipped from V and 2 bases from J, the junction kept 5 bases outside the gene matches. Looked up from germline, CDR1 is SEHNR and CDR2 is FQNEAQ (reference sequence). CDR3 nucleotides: TGTGCCAGCAGCTTAGGACAGGGTTGGACTGGAAACACCATATATTTT. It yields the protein CASSLGQGWTGNTIYF. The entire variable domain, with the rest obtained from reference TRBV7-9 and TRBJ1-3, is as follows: DTGVSQNPRHKITKRGQNVTFRCDPISEHNRLYWYRQTLGQGPEFLTYFQNEAQLEKSRLLSDRFSAERPKGSFSTLEIQRTEQGDSAMYLCASSLGQGWTGNTIYFGEGSWLTVV.

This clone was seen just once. CDR3 residues: CASSQVWGGEQFF. As DNA, the CDR3 is TGCGCCAGCAGCCAAGTTTGGGGGGGTGAGCAGTTCTTC. The chain has TRBV4-1 and TRBJ2-1, with 7 bases aligning to TRBD2. Germline V gene lookup returns CDR1 MGHRA and CDR2 YSYEKL. This CDR3 is 13 amino acids long. Trimming took 1 base from V and 9 from J; bases not matched to a gene: 3.

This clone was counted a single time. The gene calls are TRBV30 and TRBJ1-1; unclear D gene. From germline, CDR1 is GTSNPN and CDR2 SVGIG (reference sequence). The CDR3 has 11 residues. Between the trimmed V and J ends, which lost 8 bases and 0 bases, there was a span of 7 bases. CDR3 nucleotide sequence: TGTGCCGGGGAGATGAACACTGAAGCTTTCTTT. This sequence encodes CAGEMNTEAFF.

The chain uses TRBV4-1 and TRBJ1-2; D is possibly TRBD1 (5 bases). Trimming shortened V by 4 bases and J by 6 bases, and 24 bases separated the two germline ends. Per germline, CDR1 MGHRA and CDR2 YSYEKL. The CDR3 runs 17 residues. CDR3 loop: CASSPGHHRTVGDGYTF. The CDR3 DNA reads TGCGCCAGCAGCCCCGGACATCACAGGACGGTGGGGGATGGCTACACCTTC.